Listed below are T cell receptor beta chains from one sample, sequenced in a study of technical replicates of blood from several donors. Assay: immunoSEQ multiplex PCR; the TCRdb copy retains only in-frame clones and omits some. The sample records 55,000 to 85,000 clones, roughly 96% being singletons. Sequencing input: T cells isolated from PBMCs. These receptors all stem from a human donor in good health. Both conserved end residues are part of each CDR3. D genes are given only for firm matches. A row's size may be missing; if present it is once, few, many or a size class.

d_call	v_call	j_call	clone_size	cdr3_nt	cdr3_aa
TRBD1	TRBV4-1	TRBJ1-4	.	TGCGCCAGCAGCTCTCCCCGGACAGGGACGAGGGTTAATGAAAAACTGTTTTTT	CASSSPRTGTRVNEKLFF
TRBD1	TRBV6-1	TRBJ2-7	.	TGTGCCAGCACCTGGACAGGCCCCTACGAGCAGTACTTC	CASTWTGPYEQYF
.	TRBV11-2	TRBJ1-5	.	TGTGCCAGCAGCTTAGAGAGCGGCCAGCCCCAGCATTTT	CASSLESGQPQHF
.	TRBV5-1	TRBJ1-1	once	TGCGCCAGCAGCTTGGAGCGGGGGACGAACACTGAAGCTTTCTTT	CASSLERGTNTEAFF
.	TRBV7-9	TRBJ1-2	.	TGTGCCAGCAGCTCTCGGGACACCTCTAACTATGGCTACACCTTC	CASSSRDTSNYGYTF
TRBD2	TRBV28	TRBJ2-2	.	TGTGCCAGCAGTTGGGGAGGGACGCAGGGCGGGGAGCTGTTTTTT	CASSWGGTQGGELFF
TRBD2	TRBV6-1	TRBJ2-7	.	TGTGCCAGCAGGGGGGCGGGACTAGCCGCCTACGAGCAGTACTTC	CASRGAGLAAYEQYF
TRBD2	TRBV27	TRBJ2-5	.	TGTGCCAGCAGTGCTTCTAGCGGGAGATCAGAGACCCAGTACTTC	CASSASSGRSETQYF
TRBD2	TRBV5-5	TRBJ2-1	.	TGTGCCAGCAGCGGGTGGGGCGGGAGCGAATATGAGCAGTTCTTC	CASSGWGGSEYEQFF
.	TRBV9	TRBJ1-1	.	TGTGCCAGCAGCGCGGGTGGCACTGAAGCTTTCTTT	CASSAGGTEAFF
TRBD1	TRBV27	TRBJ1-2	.	TGTGCCAGCAGTCCGGGACAGGGGATAACTAACTATGGCTACACCTTC	CASSPGQGITNYGYTF
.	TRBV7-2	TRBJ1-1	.	TGTGCCAGCAGCCGGGGAGGCAAGAACACTGAAGCTTTCTTT	CASSRGGKNTEAFF
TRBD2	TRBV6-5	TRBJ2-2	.	TGTGCCAGCAGAATGACTAGCCCGAACACCGGGGAGCTGTTTTTT	CASRMTSPNTGELFF
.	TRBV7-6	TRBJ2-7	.	TGTGCCAGCAGCTTAGCTTCGGGGCAGGGAGGTTACGAGCAGTACTTC	CASSLASGQGGYEQYF
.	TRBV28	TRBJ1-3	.	TGTGCCAGCAGTCCTCCAGGGGCCTCTGGAAACACCATATATTTT	CASSPPGASGNTIYF
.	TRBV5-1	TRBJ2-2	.	TGCGCCAGCAGCTTCCAGGGTAGTACCGGGGAGCTGTTTTTT	CASSFQGSTGELFF
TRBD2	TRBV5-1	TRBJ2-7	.	TGCGCCAGCAGCCGGACTAGAAACTCCTACGAGCAGTACTTC	CASSRTRNSYEQYF
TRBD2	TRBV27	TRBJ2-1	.	TGTGCCAGCAGGGTAGCGGGAGTAGACTACAATGAGCAGTTCTTC	CASRVAGVDYNEQFF
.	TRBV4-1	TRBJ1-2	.	TGCGCCAGCAGCCAAGATAGGGGTAACTATGGCTACACCTTC	CASSQDRGNYGYTF
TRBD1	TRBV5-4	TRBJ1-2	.	TGTGCCAGCAGCTTGCAGGGGGCGAGGAACTATGGCTACACCTTC	CASSLQGARNYGYTF
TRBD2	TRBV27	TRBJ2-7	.	TGTGCCAGCAGTTTATCACTAGCGGGATTACACGAGCAGTACTTC	CASSLSLAGLHEQYF
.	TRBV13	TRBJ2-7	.	TGTGCCAGCAGCTTAGGCCCCCTCGGGGTCAACGAGCAGTACTTC	CASSLGPLGVNEQYF
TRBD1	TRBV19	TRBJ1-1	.	TGTGCCAGTAGTCCCCGTCAGGGGGCTGGAGCTTTCTTT	CASSPRQGAGAFF
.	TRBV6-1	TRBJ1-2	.	TGTGCCAGCAGGTGGAGCTCCTATGGCTACACCTTC	CASRWSSYGYTF
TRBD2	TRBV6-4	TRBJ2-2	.	TGTGCCAGCAGCCGAAACGGACTAGCGGGAGTTAGTACCGGGGAGCTGTTTTTT	CASSRNGLAGVSTGELFF
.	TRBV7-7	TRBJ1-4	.	TGTGCTAGCAGCAGGGGCTTCAGCGAAAAACTGTTTTTT	CASSRGFSEKLFF
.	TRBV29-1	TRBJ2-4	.	TGCAGCGTTCTGGCGGCCCTAAACATTCAGTACTTC	CSVLAALNIQYF
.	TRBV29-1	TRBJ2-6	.	TGCAGCGTTGTGTCGCGGCCCCCGGCCAACGTCCTGACTTTC	CSVVSRPPANVLTF
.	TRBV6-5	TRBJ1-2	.	TGTGCCAGCAGCCCAGGGCTGTATGGCTACACCTTC	CASSPGLYGYTF
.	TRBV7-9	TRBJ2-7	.	TGTGCCAGCAGCTCCTTCCACGAGCAGTACTTC	CASSSFHEQYF
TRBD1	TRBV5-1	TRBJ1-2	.	TGCGCCAGCAGCCCAGGGGGCCCCCTGGATGGCTACACCTTC	CASSPGGPLDGYTF
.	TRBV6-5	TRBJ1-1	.	TGTGCCAGCAGTTACCAGTTCATGAACACTGAAGCTTTCTTT	CASSYQFMNTEAFF
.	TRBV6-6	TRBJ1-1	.	TGTGCCAGCAATCTGGTGAGCAACACTGAAGCTTTCTTT	CASNLVSNTEAFF
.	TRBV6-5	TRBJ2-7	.	TGTGCCAGCAGCCCATCCGGGACAAGCTCCTACGAGCAGTACTTC	CASSPSGTSSYEQYF
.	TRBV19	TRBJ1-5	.	TGTGCCAGTAGAACCCGGGACATCCCGAATCAGCCCCAGCATTTT	CASRTRDIPNQPQHF
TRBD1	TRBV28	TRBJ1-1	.	TGTGCCAGCAGTATTATGTCTCTAAGGGGGCTGGGGACTGAAGCTTTCTTT	CASSIMSLRGLGTEAFF
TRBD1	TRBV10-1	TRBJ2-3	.	TGCGCCAGCAGTGTAGGGGGCCGGGCAGATACGCAGTATTTT	CASSVGGRADTQYF
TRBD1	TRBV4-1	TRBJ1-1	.	TGCGCCATGAAGGACAGGGTAGGATTCACTGAAGCTTTCTTT	CAMKDRVGFTEAFF
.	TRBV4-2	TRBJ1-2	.	TGTGCCAGCAGCCAAGAAGATCGGGGGGTCTATGGCGGCTACACCTTC	CASSQEDRGVYGGYTF
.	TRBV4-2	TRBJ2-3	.	TGTGCCAGCAGCCTTTCGACTTCAGAGGGAACAGATACGCAGTATTTT	CASSLSTSEGTDTQYF
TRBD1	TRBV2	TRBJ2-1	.	TGTGCCAGCAGCGGGACAGGGAGGGGCAATGAGCAGTTCTTC	CASSGTGRGNEQFF
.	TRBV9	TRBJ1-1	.	TGTGCCAGCAGCGTAGCGGAAGGGAGGCCTGAAGCTTTCTTT	CASSVAEGRPEAFF
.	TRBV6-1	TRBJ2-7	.	TGTGCCAGCAGTGAAGTCCAGGTTTTCCCTTACGAGCAGTACTTC	CASSEVQVFPYEQYF
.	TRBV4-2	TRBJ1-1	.	TGTGCCAGCAGCGGCCAGGGTCGCGCTGAAGCTTTCTTT	CASSGQGRAEAFF
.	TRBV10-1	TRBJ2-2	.	TGCGCCAGCAGGCCCTCTAGCGTGGGGGAGCTGTTTTTT	CASRPSSVGELFF
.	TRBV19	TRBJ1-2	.	TGTGCCAGTAGTTCCTTTTATGGCTACACCTTC	CASSSFYGYTF
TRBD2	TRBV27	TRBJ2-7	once	TGTGCCAGCAGTACAGCGGGAGGGGGGGAGCAGTACTTC	CASSTAGGGEQYF
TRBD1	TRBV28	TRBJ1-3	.	TGTGCCAGCAGTTCTACCCTCAGGGGGCGAGGAAACACCATATATTTT	CASSSTLRGRGNTIYF
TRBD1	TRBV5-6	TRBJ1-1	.	TGTGCCAGCTTTACATACGAGGGGGCATCAGCTTTCTTT	CASFTYEGASAFF
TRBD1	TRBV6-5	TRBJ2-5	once	TGTGCCAGCATGGGACAGGGCGTTGGGGAGACCCAGTACTTC	CASMGQGVGETQYF
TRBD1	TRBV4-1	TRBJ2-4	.	TGCGCCAGCAGCCAAGCCGGGACAGGTAAAAACATTCAGTACTTC	CASSQAGTGKNIQYF
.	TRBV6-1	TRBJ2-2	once	TGTGCCAGCAGTGAAAACGTTTGGCTAGCAGTTACCGGGGAGCTGTTTTTT	CASSENVWLAVTGELFF
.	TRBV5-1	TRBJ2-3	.	TGCGCCAGCAGCCCATCTAGCAGCCCCACAGATACGCAGTATTTT	CASSPSSSPTDTQYF
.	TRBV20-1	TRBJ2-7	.	TGCAGTGCTAGAGTACTTTACGAGCAGTACTTC	CSARVLYEQYF
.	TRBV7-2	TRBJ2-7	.	TGTGCCAGCAGCTTAGATCAAGACCGGGGGAAGTACTTC	CASSLDQDRGKYF
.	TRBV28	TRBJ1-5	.	TGTGCCAGCAGCGTTGATCAGCCCCAGCATTTT	CASSVDQPQHF
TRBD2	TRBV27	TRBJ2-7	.	TGTGCCAGCAGTTTAACTCCGGGAGGGACCTGGGAGCAGTACTTC	CASSLTPGGTWEQYF